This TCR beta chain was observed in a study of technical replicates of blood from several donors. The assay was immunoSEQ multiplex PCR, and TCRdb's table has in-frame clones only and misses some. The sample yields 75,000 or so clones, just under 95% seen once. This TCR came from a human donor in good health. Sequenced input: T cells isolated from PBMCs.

CDR3 sequence: CASSRQGQETQYF. In DNA, the CDR3 is TGTGCCAGCAGCCGCCAGGGCCAAGAGACCCAGTACTTC. The chain recombines TRBV7-9 with TRBJ2-5; D possibly corresponds to TRBD1 (5 bases). The CDR3 sequence is 13 residues long. The germline CDR1 and CDR2 sequences are SEHNR and FQNEAQ (reference sequence). Deletions cut 5 bases from V and 1 base from J, with 8 bases between.